The 29 T cell receptor beta chains below all came from one sample that was sequenced in a study of blood T cell repertoires in COVID-19. The assay was immunoSEQ multiplex PCR, and TCRdb's table has in-frame clones only and misses some. Here the sample spans under 400,000 clones, 70% to 90% being singletons. Sequenced material: PBMCs or T cells enriched from blood (not recorded which). The receptors come from a woman aged 40-49 years with acute COVID-19.

The J gene is TRBJ1-1, the V gene TRBV6-2 or TRBV6-3; 8 bases map to TRBD1. The V segment lost 0 bases and the J segment 5 bases; nucleotides outside the gene matches: 5. This CDR3 contains 15 residues. CDR1 is MNHEY, CDR2 SVGEGT, per germline. This CDR3 is CASSYSTQGGTEAFF. The CDR3 DNA reads as TGTGCCAGCAGTTACTCGACACAGGGGGGAACTGAAGCTTTCTTT.

This clone was counted once. The genes are TRBV9 and TRBJ1-2; D might be TRBD1 (6 bases). Germline values: CDR1 SGDLS, CDR2 YYNGEE. The CDR3 loop spans 18 amino acids. Trimming cost V 2 bases and J 7 bases, with 27 bases left between them. The CDR3 nucleotides read TGTGCCAGCAGCGTCCATTTTGATCGGACAGCGCACATACCTGGCTACACCTTC. This gives the protein CASSVHFDRTAHIPGYTF.

The chain uses TRBV5-8 and TRBJ2-3; 7 nucleotides match TRBD2. CDR1 is SGHTS and CDR2 is YDEGEE in the germline V gene. This CDR3 spans 16 amino acids. The junction had 11 bases not matched to a gene; V was cut back by 6 bases and J by 1 base. The CDR3 region has the DNA TGTGCCAGCACTAACCCGGGGGGAGGACGCACAGATACGCAGTATTTT. This gives the protein CASTNPGGGRTDTQYF.

This clone has a count of ten or more. The chain recombines TRBV4-2 with TRBJ2-1; TRBD2 is a possible D gene (7 bases). The V and J ends lost 1 base and 8 bases respectively, with 15 bases between them. The CDR3 has 15 residues. Germline V gene lookup returns CDR1 LGHNA and CDR2 YNFKEQ. The CDR3: CASSQGVGGADEQFF. The CDR3, as DNA: TGTGCCAGCAGCCAAGGAGTTGGGGGGGCGGATGAGCAGTTCTTC.

CDR3 loop: CASSWGLAGEVVEQFF. CDR3 in DNA: TGCGCCAGCAGCTGGGGACTAGCGGGAGAGGTAGTGGAACAGTTCTTC. The V call is TRBV5-1, the J call TRBJ2-1; 14 nucleotides agree with TRBD2. Trimming at V came to 3 bases and at J to 13 bases, leaving 12 bases not matched to a gene. This CDR3 region has 16 residues. The germline CDR1 and CDR2 sequences are SGHRS and YFSETQ.

The rearrangement joins TRBV19 to TRBJ1-5; 7 nucleotides align to TRBD1. Trimming took 3 bases from V and 6 from J; bases not matched to a gene: 8. There are 15 residues in the CDR3. The germline V gene encodes CDR1 LNHDA and CDR2 SQIVND (reference sequence). The DNA for the CDR3 is TGTGCCAGTAGTATTGAGGGGGCCAGCGGTCAGCCCCAGCATTTT. Translation: CASSIEGASGQPQHF.

The chain couples TRBV19 to TRBJ2-5; possibly TRBD2 for D (6 bases). This CDR3 spans 15 amino acids. Trimming cost V 4 bases and J 1 base, with 13 bases left between them. Germline CDR1 reads LNHDA; CDR2 reads SQIVND (reference sequence). In DNA form, the CDR3 reads TGTGCCAGTAGTAAGCTAACCGGGAGCCAAGAGACCCAGTACTTC. Its translation: CASSKLTGSQETQYF.

The J gene is TRBJ1-4, the V gene TRBV18, with TRBD1 matching 8 bases. Trimming at V came to 4 bases and at J to 0 bases, leaving 1 base not matched to a gene. The V gene's germline CDR1 is KGHSH and CDR2 LQKENI. The CDR3 is made up of 15 amino acids. The CDR3 coding sequence is TGTGCCAGCTCACAACAGGGGGCAACTAATGAAAAACTGTTTTTT. It translates to CASSQQGATNEKLFF.

The chain combines TRBV3-1 (or the pseudogene TRBV3-2) with TRBJ1-4, with unresolved D. With 4 bases removed from V and 1 base from J, the gap between germline ends came to 7 bases. CDR1 and CDR2 from the germline V gene are LGHDT and YNNKEL (reference sequence). CDR3 size: 14 residues. The CDR3 protein is CASSRGLTNEKLFF. CDR3 sequence (DNA): TGTGCCAGCAGCCGAGGGTTAACTAATGAAAAACTGTTTTTT.

V and J are TRBV6-5 and TRBJ2-2; the D gene is possibly TRBD2 (6 bases). The CDR3 extends over 15 amino acids. CDR1 MNHEY and CDR2 SVGAGI come from the germline V gene. V lost 4 bases to trimming and J lost 4 bases, with 13 bases between them. Written as DNA, the CDR3 is TGTGCCAGCAGTTCCGTGGGAGGAGGCACCGGGGAGCTGTTTTTT. Protein product: CASSSVGGGTGELFF.

The V call is TRBV18, the J call TRBJ1-1; the match to TRBD1 covers 7 bases. The CDR3 has 13 amino acids. V gave up 6 bases and J gave up 1 base; unmatched junction bases: 2. CDR1 is KGHSH and CDR2 is LQKENI in the germline V gene. The DNA of the CDR3 is TGTGCCAGCTCTTCAGGGGGGAACACTGAAGCTTTCTTT. Encoded protein: CASSSGGNTEAFF.

V gene TRBV11-2 combines with J gene TRBJ2-7; possible D gene TRBD1, 6 bases. The ends were cut back, 1 base at V and 2 bases at J, with 12 bases in the middle. CDR3 length: 15 residues. The germline V gene has CDR1 SGHAT and CDR2 FQNNGV. The CDR3 here is CASSLAGRGTYEQYF. CDR3 coding DNA: TGTGCCAGCAGCTTAGCTGGCAGGGGTACCTACGAGCAGTACTTC.

The CDR3 region is CASSNRGRTNEKLFF. Written as DNA, the CDR3 is TGTGCCAGCTCAAACAGGGGGCGGACTAATGAAAAACTGTTTTTT. This sequence joins TRBV18 and TRBJ1-4, with 9 bases lining up with TRBD1. Germline CDR1 and CDR2: KGHSH and LQKENI. Losses at the gene ends were 5 bases for V and 2 bases for J; bases not matched to a gene: 3. The CDR3 totals 15 residues.

To note about this clone: The same CDR3 arises from other DNA sequences in this sample as well. The rearrangement uses TRBV7-9 and TRBJ1-1; 7 bases agree with TRBD1. CDR3 length: 15 amino acids. The V segment lost 5 bases and the J segment 0 bases; nucleotides outside the gene matches: 6. Germline values: CDR1 SEHNR, CDR2 FQNEAQ (reference sequence). CDR3 bases: TGTGCCAGCAGCCTCCGACAGGGAATGAACACTGAAGCTTTCTTT. This translates into CASSLRQGMNTEAFF.

This clone was detected only a few times. The gene calls are TRBV29-1 and TRBJ1-5, with D possibly matching TRBD1 (6 bases). CDR3 size: 15 residues. Trimming took off 4 bases at V and 2 bases at J, with 15 bases between the two ends. Germline CDR1 SQVTM, CDR2 ANQGSEA. CDR3 DNA: TGCAGCGTTGCTACAGGGTTTCTAGGCAATCAGCCCCAGCATTTT. Its translation: CSVATGFLGNQPQHF.

The chain carries TRBV15 and TRBJ1-2, with 7 bases lining up with TRBD1. Germline loops: CDR1 LNHNV, CDR2 YYDKDF (reference sequence). With V trimmed by 3 bases and J by 8 bases, 15 bases remained unmatched. This CDR3 contains 16 residues. DNA of the CDR3: TGTGCCACCAGCAGGGAAGGGACAGTGTCAAGGTCAGGCTACACCTTC. Protein product: CATSREGTVSRSGYTF.

The table lists this clone with a count of one. The chain couples TRBV21-1 to TRBJ1-5; the table's D call, TRBD1, was not checked against the DNA. TRBV21-1 is labeled a pseudogene. The CDR3 loop spans 20 amino acids. In DNA form, the CDR3 reads TGTGCCAGCAGCAAGTATGGCTCCGGGACAGGGGACCATAGCAATCAGCCCCAGCATTTT. Translated, it gives CASSKYGSGTGDHSNQPQHF.

The chain has TRBV14 and TRBJ1-3; TRBD1 is a possible D gene (5 bases). This CDR3 contains 13 residues. V lost 3 bases and J lost 4, with 7 bases in between. From germline, CDR1 is SGHDN and CDR2 FVKESK. The CDR3 bases are TGTGCCAGCAGCCAGGGGCCCGGAAACACCATATATTTT. Residues: CASSQGPGNTIYF.

The gene calls are TRBV6-5 and TRBJ1-2; the D gene is possibly TRBD1 (5 bases). Germline CDR1 is MNHEY and CDR2 is SVGAGI. CDR3 length: 15 amino acids. V gave up 4 bases and J gave up 2 bases, with 14 bases separating them. The CDR3 bases are TGTGCCAGCAGTTGGGGGGACCCCGAGAACTATGGCTACACCTTC. Encoded protein: CASSWGDPENYGYTF.

The chain carries TRBV5-1 and TRBJ1-4; a weak D match, TRBD1 (6 bases). Germline loops: CDR1 SGHRS, CDR2 YFSETQ. The length of the CDR3 is 16 residues. Trimming cost V 0 bases and J 0 bases, with 9 bases left between them. CDR3 protein: CASSLEGGTTNEKLFF. The CDR3 region has the DNA TGCGCCAGCAGCTTGGAGGGGGGGACAACTAATGAAAAACTGTTTTTT.

The gene calls are TRBV11-2 and TRBJ2-3, with 7 bases lining up with TRBD1. Germline trimming cut 7 bases from V and 1 base from J; bases unmatched to any gene: 8. The CDR3 extends over 15 amino acids. Germline V gene sequence: CDR1 SGHAT, CDR2 FQNNGV. CDR3 residues: CASNKGAVGTDTQYF. In DNA, the CDR3 is TGTGCCAGCAACAAGGGGGCTGTTGGCACAGATACGCAGTATTTT. The whole variable domain, remainder taken from reference TRBV11-2 and TRBJ2-3, is EAGVAQSPRYKIIEKRQSVAFWCNPISGHATLYWYQQILGQGPKLLIQFQNNGVVDDSQLPKDRFSAERLKGVDSTLKIQPAKLEDSAVYLCASNKGAVGTDTQYFGPGTRLTVL.

This sequence joins TRBV3-1 (or the pseudogene TRBV3-2) and TRBJ2-5; TRBD1 might be the D (6 bases). This CDR3 has 15 residues. In germline, CDR1 is LGHDT, CDR2 YNNKEL (reference sequence). V was pared by 3 bases and J by 3 bases, with 14 bases between. Here the CDR3 reads CASSQNNRVEETQYF. For the CDR3, the DNA is TGTGCCAGCAGCCAGAACAACAGGGTGGAAGAGACCCAGTACTTC.

The V call is TRBV19, the J call TRBJ2-6; D possibly corresponds to TRBD1 (5 bases). V was pared by 4 bases and J by 1 base, with 8 bases between. Per germline, CDR1 LNHDA and CDR2 SQIVND (reference sequence). The CDR3 is 15 amino acids. The CDR3 DNA is TGTGCCAGTAGTACCCAGGGTTCTGGGGCCAACGTCCTGACTTTC. It encodes CASSTQGSGANVLTF.

J is TRBJ2-2 and V is TRBV3-1 (or the pseudogene TRBV3-2), with TRBD2 as a possible D gene (5 bases). Germline lookup yields CDR1 LGHDT and CDR2 YNNKEL (reference sequence). The CDR3 is 16 residues long. The ends were cut back, 1 base at V and 1 base at J, with 10 bases in the middle. The CDR3 DNA is TGTGCCAGCAGCCAAGTGAGGGCGGGGAACACCGGGGAGCTGTTTTTT. Its protein product is CASSQVRAGNTGELFF.

This clone occurred once. V usage is TRBV15 and J usage is TRBJ1-2; D possibly corresponds to TRBD1 (6 bases). Trimming pared 0 bases from V and 4 bases from J, leaving 21 bases between. Germline V gene sequence: CDR1 LNHNV, CDR2 YYDKDF (reference sequence). The CDR3 is 18 amino acids. CDR3 sequence: CATSRDRHRGALGYGYTF. The CDR3 nucleotides are TGTGCCACCAGCAGAGATCGACATCGGGGGGCTCTTGGCTATGGCTACACCTTC.

The V gene is TRBV5-4, the J gene TRBJ1-6; possibly TRBD1 for D (6 bases). Germline V gene lookup returns CDR1 SGHNT and CDR2 YYREEE (reference sequence). CDR3 length: 14 residues. V was trimmed by 4 bases and J by 7 bases, leaving 12 bases between them. CDR3 amino acids: CASSQQGLNSPLHF. CDR3 nucleotide sequence: TGTGCCAGCAGCCAACAGGGCCTCAATTCACCCCTCCACTTT.

This clone occurred a few times. The J gene is TRBJ1-1, the V gene TRBV10-3; D call uncertain. The germline CDR1 and CDR2 sequences are ENHRY and SYGVKD. Trimming removed 3 bases from V and 0 bases from J, with 8 bases in between. The CDR3 totals 14 residues. The CDR3 reads CAISDRRVNTEAFF. CDR3 nucleotide sequence: TGTGCCATCAGTGACCGGCGGGTGAACACTGAAGCTTTCTTT.

Details on this clone: At the DNA level, this CDR3 is encoded by other sequences in the same sample as well. The chain links TRBV5-1 to TRBJ1-2, with 8 bases lining up with TRBD1. The CDR3 runs 14 residues. J was trimmed by 2 bases and V by 4 bases; bases with no gene match: 4. The V gene's germline CDR1 is SGHRS and CDR2 YFSETQ. Here the CDR3 DNA reads TGCGCCAGCAGCCCGGGACAGGTGAACTATGGCTACACCTTC. Protein product: CASSPGQVNYGYTF. The whole variable domain, filled in from reference TRBV5-1 and TRBJ1-2, reads KAGVTQTPRYLIKTRGQQVTLSCSPISGHRSVSWYQQTPGQGLQFLFEYFSETQRNKGNFPGRFSGRQFSNSRSEMNVSTLELGDSALYLCASSPGQVNYGYTFGSGTRLTVV.

The chain's CDR3 is CASSLAGSNGGQFF. For the CDR3, the DNA is TGTGCCAGCAGCTTGGCCGGTTCCAACGGAGGGCAGTTCTTC. The chain is built from TRBV5-4 and TRBJ2-1, with D possibly TRBD2 on 5 matching bases. The germline gives CDR1 SGHNT, CDR2 YYREEE (reference sequence). The CDR3 totals 14 residues. Deletions cut 0 bases from V and 12 bases from J, with 16 bases between.